These 20 T cell receptor beta chains came from one sample sequenced in a study of regulatory T cells in long-lasting Graves disease. Time point meaning: newly diagnosed GD, antithyroid drugs for less than 3 months. RNA from PBMCs was the source of the TCR library. CDR3 regions were amplified by Arm-PCR using iRepertoire HTBI primers to build TCR beta libraries. TCRdb re-called the multiplex PCR reads through MiXCR, storing one row per CDR3 protein. The sample holds about 440,000 distinct CDR3 sequences, under 15% seen once. These data also formed part of another study, on T cells in Graves' hyperthyroidism and ophthalmopathy.

The sample was peripheral blood mononuclear cells (PBMCs), taken at new diagnosis, from a patient treated with antithyroid drugs. These TCRs come from a woman aged 25 to 39 with Graves disease.

V and J are TRBV5-1 and TRBJ2-2; a possible D gene is TRBD2 (6 bases). CDR3 length: 14 residues. V gave up 6 bases and J gave up 4 bases, with 13 bases separating them. The V gene's germline CDR1 is SGHRS and CDR2 YFSETQ. In DNA form, the CDR3 reads TGCGCCAGCAAGGAATCGGGAGCCACCGGGGAGCTGTTTTTT. Translating it yields CASKESGATGELFF.

The chain joins TRBV30 to TRBJ1-6; TRBD1 is a possible D gene (6 bases). V gave up 0 bases and J gave up 7 bases, with 7 bases separating them. Germline V gives CDR1 GTSNPN, CDR2 SVGIG (reference sequence). The CDR3 has 13 amino acids. CDR3 loop: CAWSVGTNSPLHF. The CDR3 bases are TGTGCCTGGAGTGTAGGGACAAATTCACCCCTCCACTTT. The variable domain in full, with the rest retrieved from reference TRBV30 and TRBJ1-6, is SQTIHQWPATLVQPVGSPLSLECTVEGTSNPNLYWYRQAAGRGLQLLFYSVGIGQISSEVPQNLSASRPQDRQFILSSKKLLLSDSGFYLCAWSVGTNSPLHFGNGTRLTVT.

This clonotype appeared a single time. The chain combines TRBV7-2 with TRBJ1-4; TRBD1 might be the D (5 bases). The CDR3 length is 14 residues. CDR1 and CDR2 (germline): SGHTA, FQGNSA. Trimming left V 5 bases short and J 5 bases short, with 12 bases between. CDR3 in DNA: TGTGCCAGCAGCGTCACAGGCTTCAATGAAAAACTGTTTTTT. Translation: CASSVTGFNEKLFF.

A few counts support this clonotype. V is TRBV6-1 and J is TRBJ2-1; D is unresolved. The V gene's germline CDR1 is MNHNS and CDR2 SASEGT. Trimming removed 5 bases at V and 9 bases at J, with 20 bases between. This CDR3 is 15 amino acids long. As DNA, the CDR3 is TGTGCCAGCAGTCCTCTCTGGGCCGGCCTGGGTGAGCAGTTCTTC. Translation gives CASSPLWAGLGEQFF.

In this sample, this clonotype turned up many times. The V call is TRBV10-3, the J call TRBJ1-1, with D maybe TRBD1 (5 bases). Germline V gives CDR1 ENHRY, CDR2 SYGVKD. The V and J ends lost 6 bases and 2 bases respectively, with 13 bases between them. This CDR3 comprises 14 residues. The CDR3 spells CAISAGQFNTEAFF. The CDR3 bases are TGTGCCATCAGCGCCGGACAATTTAACACTGAAGCTTTCTTT.

There are many counts of this clonotype. The gene calls are TRBV7-9 and TRBJ2-2, with 8 positions matching TRBD2. The CDR3 is 16 amino acids. With 3 bases clipped from V and 3 bases from J, the junction kept 6 bases outside the gene matches. CDR1 and CDR2 from the germline V gene are SEHNR and FQNEAQ (reference sequence). CDR3 sequence reads: CASSFYGRADTGELFF. Written as DNA, the CDR3 is TGTGCCAGCAGCTTCTACGGGAGGGCCGACACCGGGGAGCTGTTTTTT.

This chain connects TRBV12-3 or TRBV12-4 to TRBJ2-7, with D possibly being TRBD1 (6 bases). Trimming took off 7 bases at V and 4 bases at J, with 23 bases between the two ends. The CDR3 consists of 16 residues. CDR3 nucleotide sequence: TGTGCCAGCAATCTTGGGCTGGGACACGGGGTTTACGAGCAGTACTTC. Translated, it gives CASNLGLGHGVYEQYF.

The V gene is TRBV6-1, the J gene TRBJ1-2; the D gene is possibly TRBD1 (5 bases). Between the trimmed V and J ends, which lost 6 bases and 7 bases, there was a span of 12 bases. CDR3 length equals 12 residues. Germline V gives CDR1 MNHNS, CDR2 SASEGT. This CDR3 reads CASRQDWGGYTF. The DNA of the CDR3 is TGTGCCAGCAGACAGGATTGGGGTGGCTACACCTTC.

In its sample, this clonotype was seen many times. The chain combines TRBV7-3 with TRBJ1-2; D unclear. CDR3 length equals 15 residues. Germline CDR1 and CDR2: SGHTA and FQGTGA. The V end lost 10 bases, the J end lost 3 bases, and 21 bases lay between the germline ends. CDR3 DNA sequence: TGTGCCACCGCAGGAAGTTGGTTTGACGACTATGGCTACACCTTC. Translated, it gives CATAGSWFDDYGYTF.

The chain carries TRBV24-1 and TRBJ2-1, with D unclear. The CDR3 contains 13 residues. V was cut by 1 base and J by 12 bases, with 12 bases left in between. Germline loops: CDR1 KGHDR, CDR2 SFDVKD. Written as DNA, the CDR3 is TGTGCCACCAGTGATTTTAGCTGGGCTCGGCAGTTCTTC. Protein product: CATSDFSWARQFF.

This clonotype showed up many times. The chain joins TRBV5-1 to TRBJ1-2; D gene uncertain. With 3 bases removed from V and 3 bases from J, the gap between germline ends came to 6 bases. The CDR3 is 12 amino acids. Germline V lookup: CDR1 SGHRS, CDR2 YFSETQ. The CDR3, as DNA: TGCGCCAGCAGCTCGGACCACTATGGCTACACCTTC. Protein product: CASSSDHYGYTF.

This clonotype occurred a few times. The chain combines TRBV6-1 with TRBJ1-2, with D perhaps TRBD1 (6 bases). V gave up 3 bases and J gave up 7 bases, with 12 bases separating them. The CDR3 consists of 13 residues. The germline CDR1 and CDR2 sequences are MNHNS and SASEGT. CDR3 protein: CASSEHRDGGYTF. In DNA form, the CDR3 reads TGTGCCAGCAGTGAGCACAGGGACGGTGGCTACACCTTC.

Ten or more counts support this clonotype. The CDR3 bases are TGTGCCAGCAGCTTAGTACTAGCGGGGGAGACCCAGTACTTC. Amino acids: CASSLVLAGETQYF. The V call is TRBV11-2, the J call TRBJ2-3; 10 positions match TRBD2. The end of the DNA is better explained by TRBJ2-5, so the J call may be wrong. Germline V lookup: CDR1 SGHAT, CDR2 FQNNGV. This CDR3 has 14 amino acids.

There are many counts of this clonotype. The chain has TRBV28 and TRBJ2-7; D uncertain. V lost 0 bases and J lost 2, with 5 bases in between. CDR3 size: 13 residues. Per germline, CDR1 MDHEN and CDR2 SYDVKM. The CDR3 bases are TGTGCCAGCAGTTTATGCGGTGCCTACGAGCAGTACTTC. It translates to CASSLCGAYEQYF.

Ten or more counts support this clonotype. A read error may account for a junction end that differs from germline. The chain uses TRBV30 and TRBJ2-4, with 7 bases matching TRBD2. The CDR3 has 12 amino acids. Germline assignment: CDR1 GTSNPN and CDR2 SVGIG (reference sequence). The CDR3 DNA sequence: TGTGCCTGGAGTGTCCAGGAGGCGGGGGTACACTTC. Its protein product is CAWSVQEAGVHF.

This clonotype was seen many times. This rearrangement joins TRBV6-1 to TRBJ2-7; a possible D gene is TRBD1 (5 bases). Germline CDR1 and CDR2: MNHNS and SASEGT. The V end lost 5 bases, the J end lost 7 bases, and 18 bases lay between the germline ends. CDR3 length: 14 residues. The CDR3 sequence is CASSLGHGSGEQYF. As DNA, the CDR3 is TGTGCCAGCAGTCTGGGTCATGGCTCAGGGGAGCAGTACTTC.

This clonotype has a count of ten or more. This rearrangement joins TRBV6-1 to TRBJ1-2; 9 bases match TRBD1. The germline V gene has CDR1 MNHNS and CDR2 SASEGT. This CDR3 comprises 14 residues. J gave up 5 bases and V 6 bases, and 7 bases lay outside the gene matches. CDR3 protein: CASSFTGGVYGYTF. The CDR3 nucleotides read TGTGCCAGCAGCTTTACAGGGGGCGTATATGGCTACACCTTC.

This clonotype was found many times. This rearrangement joins TRBV7-6 to TRBJ1-6, with 7 nucleotides matching TRBD1. Trimming cost V 4 bases and J 4 bases; bases outside gene matches: 4. The CDR3 is 15 residues long. CDR1 is SGHVS, CDR2 FNYEAQ, per germline. The CDR3 region has the DNA TGTGCCAGCAGCTCCTCGGGACAGTATAATTCACCCCTCCACTTT. This translates into CASSSSGQYNSPLHF.

This chain uses TRBV4-1 with TRBJ2-3; the D gene could be TRBD1 or TRBD2 (5 bases each). Germline V gene sequence: CDR1 MGHRA, CDR2 YSYEKL. Trimming shortened V by 0 bases and J by 6 bases, and 10 bases separated the two germline ends. This CDR3 has 14 residues. CDR3 protein: CASSQDRGADTQYF. As DNA, the CDR3 is TGCGCCAGCAGCCAAGACCGGGGCGCGGATACGCAGTATTTT.

This clonotype appeared many times. The chain has TRBV19 and TRBJ1-1; unclear D gene. The V and J ends lost 6 bases and 7 bases respectively, with 15 bases between them. CDR1 is LNHDA and CDR2 is SQIVND in the germline V gene (reference sequence). The CDR3 consists of 13 residues. The CDR3 is CASSIRQGYEAFF. The CDR3 coding sequence is TGTGCCAGTAGCATAAGACAAGGCTATGAAGCTTTCTTT.